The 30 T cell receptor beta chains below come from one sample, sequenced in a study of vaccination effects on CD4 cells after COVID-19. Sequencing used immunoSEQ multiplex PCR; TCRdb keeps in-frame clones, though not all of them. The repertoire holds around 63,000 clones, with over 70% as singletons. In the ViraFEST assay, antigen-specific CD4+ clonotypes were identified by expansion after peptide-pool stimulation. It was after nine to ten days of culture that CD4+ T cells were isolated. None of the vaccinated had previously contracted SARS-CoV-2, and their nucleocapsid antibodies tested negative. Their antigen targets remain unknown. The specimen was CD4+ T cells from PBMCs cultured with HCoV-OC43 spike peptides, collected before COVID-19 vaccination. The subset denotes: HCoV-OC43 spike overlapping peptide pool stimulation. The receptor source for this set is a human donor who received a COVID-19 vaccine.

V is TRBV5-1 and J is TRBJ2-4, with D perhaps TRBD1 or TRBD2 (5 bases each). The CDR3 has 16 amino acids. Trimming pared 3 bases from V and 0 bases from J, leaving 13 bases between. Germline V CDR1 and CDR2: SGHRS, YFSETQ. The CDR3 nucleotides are TGCGCCAGCAGCTGGGGGACCCTGGGAGCCAAAAACATTCAGTACTTC. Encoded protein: CASSWGTLGAKNIQYF. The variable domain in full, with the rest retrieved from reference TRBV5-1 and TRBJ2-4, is KAGVTQTPRYLIKTRGQQVTLSCSPISGHRSVSWYQQTPGQGLQFLFEYFSETQRNKGNFPGRFSGRQFSNSRSEMNVSTLELGDSALYLCASSWGTLGAKNIQYFGAGTRLSVL.

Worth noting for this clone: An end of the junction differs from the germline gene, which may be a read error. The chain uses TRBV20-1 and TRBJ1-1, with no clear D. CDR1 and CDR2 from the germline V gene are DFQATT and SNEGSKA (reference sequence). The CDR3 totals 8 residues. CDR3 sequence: CSAREAFF. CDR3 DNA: TGCAGTGCAAGAGAAGCTTTCTTT.

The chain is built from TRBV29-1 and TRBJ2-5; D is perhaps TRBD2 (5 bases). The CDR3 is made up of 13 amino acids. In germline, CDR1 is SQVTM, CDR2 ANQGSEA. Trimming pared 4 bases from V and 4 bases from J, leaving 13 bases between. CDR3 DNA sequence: TGCAGCGTTGTTTCGGGGAATGGAGAGACCCAGTACTTC. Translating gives CSVVSGNGETQYF.

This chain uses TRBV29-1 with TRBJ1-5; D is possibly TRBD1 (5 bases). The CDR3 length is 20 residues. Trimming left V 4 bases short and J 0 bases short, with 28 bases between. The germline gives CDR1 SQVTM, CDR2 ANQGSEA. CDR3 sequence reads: CSVVPCVGIDRQYSNQPQHF. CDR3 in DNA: TGCAGCGTTGTACCCTGCGTAGGGATAGACAGACAATATAGCAATCAGCCCCAGCATTTT.

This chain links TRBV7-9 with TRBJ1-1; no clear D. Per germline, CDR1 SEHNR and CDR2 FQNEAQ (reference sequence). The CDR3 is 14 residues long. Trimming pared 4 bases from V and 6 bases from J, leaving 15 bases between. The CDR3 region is CASSYNRGSAEAFF. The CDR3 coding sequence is TGTGCCAGCAGCTATAACCGGGGTAGCGCTGAAGCTTTCTTT.

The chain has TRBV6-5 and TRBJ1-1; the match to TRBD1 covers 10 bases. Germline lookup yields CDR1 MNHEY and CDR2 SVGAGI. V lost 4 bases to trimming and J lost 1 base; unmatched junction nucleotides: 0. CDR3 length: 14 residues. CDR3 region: CASSWDRGNTEAFF. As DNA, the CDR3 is TGTGCCAGCAGTTGGGACAGGGGGAACACTGAAGCTTTCTTT.

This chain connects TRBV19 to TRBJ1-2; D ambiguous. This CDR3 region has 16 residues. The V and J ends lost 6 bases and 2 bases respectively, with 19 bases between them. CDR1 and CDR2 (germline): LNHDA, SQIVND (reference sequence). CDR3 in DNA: TGTGCCAGTAGGTTGATCGGGTCCCTGGGCAACTATGGCTACACCTTC. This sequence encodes CASRLIGSLGNYGYTF.

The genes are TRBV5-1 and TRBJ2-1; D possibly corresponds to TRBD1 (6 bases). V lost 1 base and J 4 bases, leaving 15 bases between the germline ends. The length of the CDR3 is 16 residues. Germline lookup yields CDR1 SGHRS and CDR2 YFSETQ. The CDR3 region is CASSLLQDSPYNEQFF. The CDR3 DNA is TGCGCCAGCAGCTTGTTACAGGACAGCCCATACAATGAGCAGTTCTTC.

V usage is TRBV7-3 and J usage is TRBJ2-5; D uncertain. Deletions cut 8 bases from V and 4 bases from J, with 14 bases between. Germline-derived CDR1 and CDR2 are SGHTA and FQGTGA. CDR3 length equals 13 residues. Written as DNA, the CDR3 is TGTGCCAGCTCTCGACGGTCGGGAGAGACCCAGTACTTC. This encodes CASSRRSGETQYF.

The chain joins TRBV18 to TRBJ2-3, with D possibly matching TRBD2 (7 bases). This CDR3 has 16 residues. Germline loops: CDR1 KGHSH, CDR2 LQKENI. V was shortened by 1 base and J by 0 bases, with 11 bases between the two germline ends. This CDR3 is CASSPRGGQSTDTQYF. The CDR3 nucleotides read TGTGCCAGCTCACCACGGGGGGGGCAGAGCACAGATACGCAGTATTTT.

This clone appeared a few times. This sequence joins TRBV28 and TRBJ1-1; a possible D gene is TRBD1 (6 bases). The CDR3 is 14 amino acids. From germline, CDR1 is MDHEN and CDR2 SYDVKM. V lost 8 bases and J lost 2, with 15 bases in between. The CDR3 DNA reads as TGTGCCAGCGGCCTAACAGGGTTCAACACTGAAGCTTTCTTT. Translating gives CASGLTGFNTEAFF.

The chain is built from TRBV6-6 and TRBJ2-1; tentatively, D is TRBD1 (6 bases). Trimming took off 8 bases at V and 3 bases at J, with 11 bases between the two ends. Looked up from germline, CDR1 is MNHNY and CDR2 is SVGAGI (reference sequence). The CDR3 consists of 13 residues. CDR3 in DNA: TGTGCCAGCGGACAGACTCTCTACAATGAGCAGTTCTTC. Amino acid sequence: CASGQTLYNEQFF.

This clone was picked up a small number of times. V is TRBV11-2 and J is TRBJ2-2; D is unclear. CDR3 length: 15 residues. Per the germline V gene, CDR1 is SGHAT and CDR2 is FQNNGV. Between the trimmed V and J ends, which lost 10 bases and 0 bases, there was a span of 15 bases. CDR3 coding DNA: TGTGCCAACGCGGTAAGGACGGCGAACACCGGGGAGCTGTTTTTT. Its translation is CANAVRTANTGELFF.

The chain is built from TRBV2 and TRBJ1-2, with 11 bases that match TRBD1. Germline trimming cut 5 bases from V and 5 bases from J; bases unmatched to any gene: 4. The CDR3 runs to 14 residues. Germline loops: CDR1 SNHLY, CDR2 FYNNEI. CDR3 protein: CASSIGTGGYGYTF. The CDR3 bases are TGTGCCAGCAGTATCGGGACAGGGGGATATGGCTACACCTTC.

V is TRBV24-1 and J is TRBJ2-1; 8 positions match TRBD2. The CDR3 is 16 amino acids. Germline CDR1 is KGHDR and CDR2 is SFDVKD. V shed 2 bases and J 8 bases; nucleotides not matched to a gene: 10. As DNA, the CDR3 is TGTGCCACCAGTGATTCGGCGGGGGGTGCTGCCCATGAGCAGTTCTTC. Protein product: CATSDSAGGAAHEQFF.

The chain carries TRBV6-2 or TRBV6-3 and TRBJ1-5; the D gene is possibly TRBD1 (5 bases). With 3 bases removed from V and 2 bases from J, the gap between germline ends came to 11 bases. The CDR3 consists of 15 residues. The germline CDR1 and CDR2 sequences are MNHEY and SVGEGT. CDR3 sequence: CASSYRGDGNQPQHF. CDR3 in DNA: TGTGCCAGCAGTTATCGAGGGGATGGCAATCAGCCCCAGCATTTT.

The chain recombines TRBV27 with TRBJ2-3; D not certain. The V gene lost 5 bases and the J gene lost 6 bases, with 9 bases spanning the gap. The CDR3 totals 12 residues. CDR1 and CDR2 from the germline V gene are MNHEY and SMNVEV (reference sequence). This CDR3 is CASSAGSDTQYF. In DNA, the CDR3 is TGTGCCAGCAGTGCCGGGTCCGATACGCAGTATTTT.

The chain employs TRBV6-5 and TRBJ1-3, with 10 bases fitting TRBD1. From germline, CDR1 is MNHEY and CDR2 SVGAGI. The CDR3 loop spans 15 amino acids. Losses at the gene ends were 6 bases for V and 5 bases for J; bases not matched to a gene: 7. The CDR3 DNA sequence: TGTGCCAGCAGCCTGGGGGACAGGGGTAGAAACACCATATATTTT. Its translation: CASSLGDRGRNTIYF.

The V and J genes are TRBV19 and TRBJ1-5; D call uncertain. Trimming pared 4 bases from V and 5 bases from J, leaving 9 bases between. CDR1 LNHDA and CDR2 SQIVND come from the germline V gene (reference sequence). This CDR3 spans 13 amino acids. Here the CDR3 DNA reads TGTGCCAGTAGTACAGGAAGAGATCAGCCCCAGCATTTT. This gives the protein CASSTGRDQPQHF.

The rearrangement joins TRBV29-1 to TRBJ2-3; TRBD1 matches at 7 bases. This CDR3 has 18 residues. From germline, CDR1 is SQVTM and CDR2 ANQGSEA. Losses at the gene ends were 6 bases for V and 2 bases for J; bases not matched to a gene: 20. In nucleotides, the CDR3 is TGCAGCGTCTGGCCGGGACAGAACCTGAGTGGGGTCACAGATACGCAGTATTTT. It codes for CSVWPGQNLSGVTDTQYF.

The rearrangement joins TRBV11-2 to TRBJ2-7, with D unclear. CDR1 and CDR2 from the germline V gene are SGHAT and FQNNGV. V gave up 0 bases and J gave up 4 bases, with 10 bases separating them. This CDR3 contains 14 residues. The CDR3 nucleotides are TGTGCCAGCAGCTTAGATCGTGGGTATTACGAGCAGTACGTC. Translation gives CASSLDRGYYEQYV.

CDR3 residues: CARSRAGGDTGELFF. CDR3 nucleotides: TGTGCCAGAAGTCGCGCGGGGGGTGACACCGGGGAGCTGTTTTTT. The chain is built from TRBV5-3 and TRBJ2-2; 8 bases match TRBD2. TRBV5-3 is treated as an ORF (open reading frame) with a function not yet certain. The CDR3 is made up of 15 amino acids. J was trimmed by 3 bases and V by 5 bases; bases with no gene match: 6.

CDR3 amino acids: CASSMPADLNPYEQYV. In DNA, the CDR3 is TGTGCCAGCAGCATGCCTGCGGACCTAAATCCCTACGAGCAGTACGTC. This rearrangement joins TRBV21-1 to TRBJ2-7. TRBV21-1 is shown as a pseudogene. This CDR3 comprises 16 residues.

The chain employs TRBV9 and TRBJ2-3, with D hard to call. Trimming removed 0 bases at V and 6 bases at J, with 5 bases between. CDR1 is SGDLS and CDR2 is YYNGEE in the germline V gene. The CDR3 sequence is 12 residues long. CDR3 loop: CASSVAYDTQYF. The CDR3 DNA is TGTGCCAGCAGCGTAGCCTATGATACGCAGTATTTT.

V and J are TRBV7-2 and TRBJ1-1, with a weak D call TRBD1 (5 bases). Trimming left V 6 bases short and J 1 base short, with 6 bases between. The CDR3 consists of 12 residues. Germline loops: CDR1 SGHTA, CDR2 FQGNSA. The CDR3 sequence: CASSDRNTEAFF. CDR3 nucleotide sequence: TGTGCCAGCAGTGACAGGAACACTGAAGCTTTCTTT.

DNA of the CDR3: TGTGCCAGCAGCCACAGGGGTTTGGGTGAAAAACTGTTTTTT. This gives the protein CASSHRGLGEKLFF. The gene calls are TRBV3-1 (or the pseudogene TRBV3-2) and TRBJ1-4; D perhaps matches TRBD1 (6 bases). Trimming stripped 3 bases from V and 7 bases from J, with 12 bases between. Per germline, CDR1 LGHDT and CDR2 YNNKEL (reference sequence). This CDR3 is built from 14 residues.

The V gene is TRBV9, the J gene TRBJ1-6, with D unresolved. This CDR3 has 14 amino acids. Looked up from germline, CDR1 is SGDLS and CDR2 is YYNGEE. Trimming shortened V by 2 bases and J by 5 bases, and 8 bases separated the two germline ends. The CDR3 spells CASSVLPDNSPLHF. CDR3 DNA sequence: TGTGCCAGCAGCGTGTTACCGGATAATTCACCCCTCCACTTT.

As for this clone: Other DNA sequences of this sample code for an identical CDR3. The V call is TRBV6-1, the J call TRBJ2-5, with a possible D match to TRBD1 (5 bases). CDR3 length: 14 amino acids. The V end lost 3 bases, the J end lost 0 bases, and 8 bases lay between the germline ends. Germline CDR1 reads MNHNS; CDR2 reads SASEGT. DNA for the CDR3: TGTGCCAGCAGTGACAGGGCCTACCAAGAGACCCAGTACTTC. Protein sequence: CASSDRAYQETQYF.

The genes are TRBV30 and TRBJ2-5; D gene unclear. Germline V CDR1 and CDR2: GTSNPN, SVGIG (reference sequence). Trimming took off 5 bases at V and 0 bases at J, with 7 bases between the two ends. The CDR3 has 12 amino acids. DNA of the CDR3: TGTGCCTGGCGGGTAAACCAAGAGACCCAGTACTTC. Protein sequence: CAWRVNQETQYF.

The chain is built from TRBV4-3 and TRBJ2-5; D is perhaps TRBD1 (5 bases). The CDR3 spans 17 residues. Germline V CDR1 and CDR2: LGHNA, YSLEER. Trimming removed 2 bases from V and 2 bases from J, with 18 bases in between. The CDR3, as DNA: TGCGCCAGCAGCCAAACGCTGGATGGGCGGACACAAGAGACCCAGTACTTC. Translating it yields CASSQTLDGRTQETQYF.